The next 29 T cell receptor beta chains were all read from a single sample in a study of blood T cells in healthy people across ages (dated by TCRdb to between 2014 and 2017). The library was prepared using 5' RACE. TCRdb records Illumina HiSeq 2500 as the sequencer. A second roughly 7 to 12 cycle PCR used a sample-barcoded 5' primer and a J-beta primer mix. The public reads were reprocessed in TCRdb via fastp at Q25 and MiXCR, keeping in-frame beta chains. Entries that share a CDR3 protein sequence are merged under the most common genes and DNA. The sample table holds 790,000 or so distinct CDR3 sequences, of which around three fifths were seen once. Roughly 26% of the sample is taken by the ten largest. The material sequenced was blood. All receptors derive from a man aged 40-49 years in good health.

The chain combines TRBV3-1 with TRBJ1-2; D unresolved. The CDR3 contains 15 residues. Germline values: CDR1 LGHDT, CDR2 YNNKEL (reference sequence). V lost 1 base, J lost 4 bases, and 13 bases lay in between. In DNA form, the CDR3 reads TGTGCCAGCAGCCAAGGTTGGGGAGGGATCTATGGCTACACCTTC. Protein sequence: CASSQGWGGIYGYTF.

The chain links TRBV18 to TRBJ1-2, with D hard to call. The V gene lost 2 bases and the J gene lost 3 bases, with 1 base spanning the gap. CDR3 length equals 11 residues. CDR1 KGHSH and CDR2 LQKENI come from the germline V gene. Written as DNA, the CDR3 is TGTGCCAGCTCACCAGACTATGGCTACACCTTC. It translates to CASSPDYGYTF.

The rearrangement links TRBV12-3 or TRBV12-4 to TRBJ2-7; D possibly corresponds to TRBD1 (6 bases). The DNA end favors TRBJ2-5, so the J call may be wrong. The CDR3 covers 14 residues. CDR3 nucleotide sequence: TGTGCCAACAGATCAGGGGCAACGACAGAGACCCAGTACTTC. Encoded protein: CANRSGATTETQYF.

In this sample, this clonotype turned up a few times. The chain recombines TRBV6-2 or TRBV6-3 with TRBJ2-3; TRBD2 agrees at 8 bases. This CDR3 comprises 15 residues. Germline CDR1 MNHEY, CDR2 SVGEGT. V was pared by 7 bases and J by 10 bases, with 16 bases of the junction left unmatched. CDR3 sequence reads: CASKEAGGPVEAQYF. The DNA for the CDR3 is TGTGCCAGCAAAGAGGCGGGGGGACCCGTCGAGGCGCAGTATTTT.

The gene calls are TRBV7-3 and TRBJ1-6; tentatively, D is TRBD1 (5 bases). Germline lookup yields CDR1 SGHTA and CDR2 FQGTGA. Deletions cut 5 bases from V and 7 bases from J, with 9 bases between. This CDR3 region has 13 residues. For the CDR3, the DNA is TGTGCCAGCAGCCACGACAGAAATTCACCCCTCCACTTT. It yields the protein CASSHDRNSPLHF.

There are a few counts of this clonotype. The DNA of the CDR3 is TGTGCCACCAGTGATTCGGCCGGGGGTTACTCCTACGAGCAGTACTTC. Its translation is CATSDSAGGYSYEQYF. The chain couples TRBV24-1 to TRBJ2-7, with D perhaps TRBD2 (6 bases). The CDR3 is 16 amino acids. Trimming removed 2 bases at V and 0 bases at J, with 13 bases between. CDR1 KGHDR and CDR2 SFDVKD come from the germline V gene.

This clonotype was observed a single time. J is TRBJ2-7 and V is TRBV12-3 or TRBV12-4; tentative D call: TRBD2 (5 bases). The CDR3 has 14 amino acids. The ends were cut back, 3 bases at V and 7 bases at J, with 16 bases in the middle. CDR3 protein: CASSFQRRDNEQYF. DNA for the CDR3: TGTGCCAGCAGTTTCCAGCGGAGAGACAATGAGCAGTACTTC.

This chain joins TRBV20-1 and TRBJ2-5; no firm D call. The CDR3 is 11 amino acids. CDR1 is DFQATT and CDR2 is SNEGSKA in the germline V gene (reference sequence). V dropped 0 bases and J dropped 2 bases, with 1 base sitting between them. The CDR3 sequence is CSAREQETQYF. The CDR3 DNA is TGCAGTGCTAGAGAACAAGAGACCCAGTACTTC.

The chain uses TRBV18 and TRBJ2-5, with D perhaps matching TRBD2 (6 bases). Deletions cut 3 bases from V and 5 bases from J, with 16 bases between. The CDR3 has 15 residues. The V gene's germline CDR1 is KGHSH and CDR2 LQKENI. CDR3 region: CASSPLLARDETQYF. The DNA for the CDR3 is TGTGCCAGCTCACCTTTACTAGCAAGGGACGAGACCCAGTACTTC.

This clonotype was seen only once. The V call is TRBV6-2 or TRBV6-3, the J call TRBJ2-7, with 12 nucleotides matching TRBD2. The CDR3 sequence is 17 residues long. Germline values: CDR1 MNHEY, CDR2 SVGEGT. After removal of 2 bases from V and 7 bases from J, the junction contained 12 bases not matched to a gene. The CDR3 is CASSYLPTSGGYNEQYF. The CDR3 region has the DNA TGTGCCAGCAGTTACCTCCCGACTAGCGGGGGATACAATGAGCAGTACTTC.

The chain has TRBV28 and TRBJ1-2; TRBD1 might be the D (6 bases). This CDR3 has 13 amino acids. CDR1 MDHEN and CDR2 SYDVKM come from the germline V gene. V lost 5 bases and J lost 8, with 15 bases in between. The CDR3 DNA reads TGTGCCAGCAGTAAATACAGGGTCCAGGGCTACACCTTC. Amino acids: CASSKYRVQGYTF.

CDR3 in amino acids: CASSYWGREQFF. CDR3 sequence (DNA): TGTGCCAGCAGTTATTGGGGGAGGGAGCAGTTCTTC. V usage is TRBV6-9 and J usage is TRBJ2-1; D might be TRBD2 (6 bases). V was trimmed by 1 base and J by 10 bases, leaving 8 bases between them. The CDR3 covers 12 residues. Germline CDR1 and CDR2: MNHGY and SVAAGI.

The V call is TRBV2, the J call TRBJ2-7; TRBD1 is a possible D gene (5 bases). The DNA end is more similar to TRBJ2-5, so the J call may be wrong. The CDR3 totals 12 residues. Germline V gene data show CDR1 as SNHLY and CDR2 as FYNNEI. CDR3 DNA sequence: TGTGCCAGCAACATCCAGGGAAAGACCCAGTACTTC. It is translated as CASNIQGKTQYF.

The chain couples TRBV28 to TRBJ2-7; 7 bases map to TRBD1. V was clipped by 6 bases and J by 0 bases; unmatched bases: 8. The length of the CDR3 is 15 residues. Germline V lookup: CDR1 MDHEN, CDR2 SYDVKM. DNA for the CDR3: TGTGCCAGCAGGAAGGACAGGACGAGCTCCTACGAGCAGTACTTC. This gives the protein CASRKDRTSSYEQYF. Together with reference TRBV28 and TRBJ2-7, the CDR3 gives the full variable domain: DVKVTQSSRYLVKRTGEKVFLECVQDMDHENMFWYRQDPGLGLRLIYFSYDVKMKEKGDIPEGYSVSREKKERFSLILESASTNQTSMYLCASRKDRTSSYEQYFGPGTRLTVT.

The table lists this clonotype with a few counts. The rearrangement links TRBV6-5 to TRBJ2-4; D remains unclear. Trimming removed 0 bases at V and 0 bases at J, with 6 bases between. Germline CDR1 reads MNHEY; CDR2 reads SVGAGI. The CDR3 consists of 15 residues. The CDR3 DNA sequence: TGTGCCAGCAGTTACTCAGACGGAGCCAAAAACATTCAGTACTTC. Translating it yields CASSYSDGAKNIQYF.

The chain uses TRBV21-1 and TRBJ1-6; the table's D call TRBD1 went unverified against the DNA. TRBV21-1 is a pseudogene locus. This CDR3 has 14 amino acids. The CDR3 bases are TGTGCCAGCAGGGGGGAACCGCTCAATTCACCCCTCCACTTT. It is translated as CASRGEPLNSPLHF.

The chain joins TRBV5-6 to TRBJ1-2; D is undetermined. The V gene's germline CDR1 is SGHDT and CDR2 YYEEEE. V dropped 7 bases and J dropped 4 bases, with 14 bases sitting between them. This CDR3 contains 13 residues. The CDR3 nucleotides read TGTGCCAGCCGACCTGAGGGTTTCTATGGCTACACCTTC. Translating gives CASRPEGFYGYTF.

This clonotype came up a few times. The chain links TRBV12-3 or TRBV12-4 to TRBJ1-2, with a tentative D call TRBD1 (6 bases). With 5 bases removed from V and 4 bases from J, the gap between germline ends came to 14 bases. The CDR3 consists of 14 residues. CDR3 nucleotides: TGTGCCAGCAGTCCGGACAGCCAAGTCTATGGCTACACCTTC. Translating it yields CASSPDSQVYGYTF.

This clonotype was recorded a few times. This sequence joins TRBV28 and TRBJ1-2; D may be TRBD1 (5 bases). The CDR3 is 15 amino acids. The germline V gene encodes CDR1 MDHEN and CDR2 SYDVKM. Trimming pared 7 bases from V and 1 base from J, leaving 16 bases between. The CDR3 spells CASMGRGTGNYGYTF. CDR3 coding DNA: TGTGCCAGCATGGGGAGAGGGACCGGTAACTATGGCTACACCTTC.

This chain joins TRBV7-3 and TRBJ2-5; D is ambiguous. CDR1 and CDR2 (germline): SGHTA, FQGTGA. The CDR3 runs to 14 residues. V lost 1 base to trimming and J lost 0 bases, with 6 bases between them. The CDR3 DNA follows: TGTGCCAGCAGCTTAAGTTCCAACCAAGAGACCCAGTACTTC. Translated: CASSLSSNQETQYF.

For the CDR3, the DNA is TGTGCCAGCAGCCCCACAGGGGCTTCTGAAAAACTGTTTTTT. This sequence encodes CASSPTGASEKLFF. This sequence joins TRBV7-2 and TRBJ1-4, with 7 bases lining up with TRBD1. This CDR3 contains 14 residues. CDR1 is SGHTA, CDR2 FQGNSA, per germline. The junction had 7 bases not matched to a gene; V was cut back by 5 bases and J by 7 bases.

This clonotype was counted between two and nine times. In DNA form, the CDR3 reads TGTGCCAGCAGCCAGAGAGCGACCTTTCAGGAGACCCAGTACTTC. It translates to CASSQRATFQETQYF. This chain uses TRBV14 with TRBJ2-5, with D unclear. Trimming took off 3 bases at V and 5 bases at J, with 16 bases between the two ends. CDR1 and CDR2 (germline): SGHDN, FVKESK. This CDR3 has 15 residues.

The chain employs TRBV29-1 and TRBJ2-3; possibly TRBD2 for D (5 bases). Germline V gene data show CDR1 as SQVTM and CDR2 as ANQGSEA. The CDR3 has 10 residues. Between the trimmed V and J ends, which lost 7 bases and 6 bases, there was a span of 8 bases. As DNA, the CDR3 is TGCAGCGGTGGGAGTGATACGCAGTATTTT. Translating it yields CSGGSDTQYF.

This clonotype was seen a handful of times. The chain is built from TRBV7-2 and TRBJ1-2, with D perhaps TRBD1 (5 bases). V was shortened by 2 bases and J by 6 bases, with 22 bases between the two germline ends. The CDR3 consists of 17 residues. CDR1 and CDR2 from the germline V gene are SGHTA and FQGNSA. The CDR3, as DNA: TGTGCCAGCAGCTTATGGGGGTGGGACCCCGACAGCCATGGCTACACCTTC. Protein sequence: CASSLWGWDPDSHGYTF.

This clonotype was recorded a few times. The rearrangement joins TRBV12-3 or TRBV12-4 to TRBJ2-7; a weak D match, TRBD2 (5 bases). The CDR3 runs to 13 residues. Trimming pared 3 bases from V and 10 bases from J, leaving 16 bases between. DNA for the CDR3: TGTGCCAGCAGTTTCAGGACTGAAGGATCCCAGTACTTC. It yields the protein CASSFRTEGSQYF.

This clonotype was seen only once. The CDR3 protein is CATSDRTDSETQYF. Here the CDR3 DNA reads TGTGCCACCAGTGACAGGACAGATTCGGAGACCCAGTACTTC. The chain uses TRBV24-1 and TRBJ2-5; tentative D call: TRBD1 (6 bases). The CDR3 contains 14 residues. Germline V gives CDR1 KGHDR, CDR2 SFDVKD. Trimming shortened V by 4 bases and J by 5 bases, and 13 bases separated the two germline ends.

This clonotype was seen repeatedly, ten times or more. The gene calls are TRBV18 and TRBJ1-4, with unresolved D. CDR1 is KGHSH and CDR2 is LQKENI in the germline V gene. The germline V and J ends were trimmed by 3 bases and 2 bases, with 7 bases remaining between them. This CDR3 is 14 amino acids long. This CDR3 reads CASSPGGTNEKLFF. CDR3 DNA sequence: TGTGCCAGCTCACCGGGAGGGACTAATGAAAAACTGTTTTTT.

This chain connects TRBV30 to TRBJ1-1; weak D call: TRBD1 (6 bases). Trimming took off 8 bases at V and 3 bases at J, with 13 bases between the two ends. CDR3 length equals 12 residues. The germline V gene has CDR1 GTSNPN and CDR2 SVGIG (reference sequence). This chain's CDR3 is CAADYRDTEAFF. In nucleotides, the CDR3 is TGTGCCGCCGATTACAGGGACACTGAAGCTTTCTTT.

This chain uses TRBV20-1 with TRBJ1-2; 12 positions match TRBD1. The CDR3 contains 16 residues. Germline CDR1 and CDR2: DFQATT and SNEGSKA (reference sequence). The ends lost 0 bases at V and 4 bases at J; junction bases unmatched: 6. CDR3 nucleotide sequence: TGCAGTGCTAGAGATTCGGGGACAGGGGGCTTCTATGGCTACACCTTC. This encodes CSARDSGTGGFYGYTF.